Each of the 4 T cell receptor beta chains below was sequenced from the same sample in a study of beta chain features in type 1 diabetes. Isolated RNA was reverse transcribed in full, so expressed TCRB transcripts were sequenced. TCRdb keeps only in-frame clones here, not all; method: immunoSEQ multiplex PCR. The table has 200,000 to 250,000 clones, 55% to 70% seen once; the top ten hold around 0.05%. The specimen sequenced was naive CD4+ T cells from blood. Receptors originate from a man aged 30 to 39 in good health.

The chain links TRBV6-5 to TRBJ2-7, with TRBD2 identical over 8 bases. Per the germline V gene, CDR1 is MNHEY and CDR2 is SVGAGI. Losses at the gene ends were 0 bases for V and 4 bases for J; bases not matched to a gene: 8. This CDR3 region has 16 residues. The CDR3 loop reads CASSYSAREGAYEQYF. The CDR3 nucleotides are TGTGCCAGCAGTTACTCAGCCCGGGAGGGCGCGTACGAGCAGTACTTC.

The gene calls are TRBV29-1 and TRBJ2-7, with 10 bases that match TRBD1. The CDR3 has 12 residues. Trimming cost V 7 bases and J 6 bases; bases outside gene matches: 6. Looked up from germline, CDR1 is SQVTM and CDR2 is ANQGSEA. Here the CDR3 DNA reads TGCAGCGGCATGACAGGGGGCCTCGAGCAGTACTTC. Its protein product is CSGMTGGLEQYF.

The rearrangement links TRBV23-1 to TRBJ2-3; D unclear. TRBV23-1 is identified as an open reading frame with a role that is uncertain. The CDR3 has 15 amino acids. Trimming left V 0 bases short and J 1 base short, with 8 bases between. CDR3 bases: TGCGCCAGCAGTCAATCTGCCAGGCGCACAGATACGCAGTATTTT. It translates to CASSQSARRTDTQYF.

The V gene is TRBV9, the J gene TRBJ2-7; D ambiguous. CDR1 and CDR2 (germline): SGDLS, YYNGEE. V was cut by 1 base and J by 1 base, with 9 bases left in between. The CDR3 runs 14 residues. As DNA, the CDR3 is TGTGCCAGCAGCGTATCACAGATTTCCTACGAGCAGTACTTC. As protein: CASSVSQISYEQYF.